This T cell receptor (beta chain) derives from a study of T cells in Graves' hyperthyroidism and ophthalmopathy. Overall study context: At initial diagnosis, before any treatment had begun, peripheral blood was obtained. Study observations and caveats: With a median lead of around 6.7 months before onset, the model predicted ophthalmopathy.

Using RNA transcripts as the source, TCR beta CDR3 regions were amplified. With the HTBI primer set, the TCR CDR3 went through a first round of RT-PCR. Each CDR3 protein gets one entry after TCRdb re-called the multiplex PCR reads with MiXCR. The data show about 640,000 distinct CDR3 sequences, more than 12% seen once. Germline CDR1 and CDR2: MNHEY and SVGEGT. CDR3 length: 16 residues. V gave up 4 bases and J gave up 4 bases, with 18 bases separating them. Duration under 3 months, a NOSPECS grade of at least 4, and a Clinical Activity Score of at least 3 characterized the ophthalmopathy patients. The study based diagnoses on clinical symptoms, serum thyroxine and TRAb, thyroid ultrasound and orbital computed tomography. The table lists this clonotype with many counts. No antigen is known for it.

The sequenced sample consisted of blood. The gene calls are TRBV6-2 or TRBV6-3 and TRBJ2-3, with a tentative D call TRBD2 (6 bases). The sequence derives from a woman in her fifties or sixties with Graves' ophthalmopathy. The CDR3 bases are TGTGCCAGCAGTTCCCCATTACGGAGGGCGTCAGATACGCAGTATTTT. It specifies CASSSPLRRASDTQYF.